Below are 27 T cell receptor beta chains sequenced from a single sample in a study of blood T cell repertoires in COVID-19 (dated by TCRdb to 2020 to 2021). Preparation of the library involved the immunoSEQ multiplex PCR assay. TCRdb retrieved this table from immuneACCESS and kept in-frame rearrangements only. Not all clones are present; in checked studies, unresolved V genes account for under half, and no reason is known for the remainder. This sample comprises around 75,000 clones, approximately 90% of them detected only once. Together, the top ten hold around 0.58% of the sample. Input material: peripheral blood. Receptor source: a man in his sixties with acute or convalescent COVID-19.

The chain employs TRBV2 and TRBJ1-5; D is ambiguous. The ends were cut back, 4 bases at V and 3 bases at J, with 7 bases in the middle. This CDR3 spans 13 amino acids. From germline, CDR1 is SNHLY and CDR2 FYNNEI. CDR3 sequence reads: CASSVINNQPQHF. The CDR3 bases are TGTGCCAGCAGTGTAATAAACAATCAGCCCCAGCATTTT.

The chain links TRBV19 to TRBJ2-4, with D unclear. Trimming stripped 1 base from V and 0 bases from J, with 7 bases between. Germline loops: CDR1 LNHDA, CDR2 SQIVND (reference sequence). CDR3 length: 15 amino acids. In DNA form, the CDR3 reads TGTGCCAGTAGTATAGTCCGGAGAGCCAAAAACATTCAGTACTTC. Encoded protein: CASSIVRRAKNIQYF.

This rearrangement joins TRBV6-5 to TRBJ2-2; D not certain. The CDR3 loop spans 14 amino acids. Trimming pared 5 bases from V and 0 bases from J, leaving 7 bases between. Germline V gene lookup returns CDR1 MNHEY and CDR2 SVGAGI. The CDR3 DNA follows: TGTGCCAGCAGTCCAAAAACGAACACCGGGGAGCTGTTTTTT. It codes for CASSPKTNTGELFF.

The chain has TRBV6-5 and TRBJ1-3; TRBD1 matches at 8 bases. The CDR3 runs to 14 residues. Germline V gene data show CDR1 as MNHEY and CDR2 as SVGAGI. V trimming: 5 bases; J trimming: 3 bases; junction bases outside the gene matches: 3. This CDR3 reads CASSPGTGGNTIYF. CDR3 coding DNA: TGTGCCAGCAGTCCCGGGACAGGTGGAAACACCATATATTTT.

V usage is TRBV11-2 and J usage is TRBJ2-5; 7 nucleotides align to TRBD1. This CDR3 contains 15 residues. J was trimmed by 4 bases and V by 1 base; bases with no gene match: 6. Germline lookup yields CDR1 SGHAT and CDR2 FQNNGV. The CDR3 DNA reads as TGTGCCAGCAGCTTAGGAGGGGGCGCCGGAGAGACCCAGTACTTC. Encoded protein: CASSLGGGAGETQYF.

The chain combines TRBV29-1 with TRBJ2-7; 9 bases align to TRBD1. Germline V lookup: CDR1 SQVTM, CDR2 ANQGSEA. The CDR3 spans 12 residues. V lost 7 bases to trimming and J lost 3 bases; unmatched junction nucleotides: 4. The CDR3 reads CSAGTGIYEQYF. CDR3 nucleotide sequence: TGCAGCGCCGGGACAGGGATCTACGAGCAGTACTTC.

The V call is TRBV30, the J call TRBJ1-1; tentative D call: TRBD1 (5 bases). From germline, CDR1 is GTSNPN and CDR2 SVGIG (reference sequence). Trimming shortened V by 0 bases and J by 0 bases, and 8 bases separated the two germline ends. The CDR3 is made up of 14 amino acids. Here the CDR3 DNA reads TGTGCCTGGAGTGTTCACAGGATGAACACTGAAGCTTTCTTT. Encoded protein: CAWSVHRMNTEAFF. The full variable domain, in which reference TRBV30 and TRBJ1-1 provide the parts outside the CDR3, is SQTIHQWPATLVQPVGSPLSLECTVEGTSNPNLYWYRQAAGRGLQLLFYSVGIGQISSEVPQNLSASRPQDRQFILSSKKLLLSDSGFYLCAWSVHRMNTEAFFGQGTRLTVV.

The gene calls are TRBV18 and TRBJ2-7; TRBD2 is a possible D gene (5 bases). This CDR3 is built from 13 residues. The germline V and J ends were trimmed by 3 bases and 6 bases, with 12 bases remaining between them. Germline CDR1 reads KGHSH; CDR2 reads LQKENI. In DNA form, the CDR3 reads TGTGCCAGCTCACCCGGGGTATTACGCGAGCAGTACTTC. It codes for CASSPGVLREQYF.

This clone was observed a few times. This chain joins TRBV14 and TRBJ2-7; no clear D gene. CDR3 size: 12 residues. The V end was cut by 4 bases, the J end by 12 bases, with 16 bases between. From germline, CDR1 is SGHDN and CDR2 FVKESK. Written as DNA, the CDR3 is TGTGCCAGCAGCCGTGAGGCTTATAAGAGGTACTTC. Its protein is CASSREAYKRYF.

The chain links TRBV14 to TRBJ1-5, with TRBD1 identical over 9 bases. The V segment lost 2 bases and the J segment 6 bases; nucleotides outside the gene matches: 5. Germline V gives CDR1 SGHDN, CDR2 FVKESK. The CDR3 runs 15 residues. The CDR3 bases are TGTGCCAGCAGCCAAACAGGGACAGGGCCTCAGCCCCAGCATTTT. Its protein is CASSQTGTGPQPQHF.

This chain joins TRBV7-9 and TRBJ1-1; 9 bases match TRBD1. J lost 11 bases, V lost 5 bases, and 6 bases had no gene match. Germline lookup yields CDR1 SEHNR and CDR2 FQNEAQ (reference sequence). The CDR3 extends over 12 amino acids. In nucleotides, the CDR3 is TGTGCCAGCAGCCGGGACAGGGTCGGTGCTTTCTTT. Translation gives CASSRDRVGAFF.

This rearrangement joins TRBV2 to TRBJ2-3, with TRBD2 matching 9 bases. With V trimmed by 9 bases and J by 1 base, 8 bases remained unmatched. Germline lookup yields CDR1 SNHLY and CDR2 FYNNEI. The CDR3 loop spans 15 amino acids. CDR3 in amino acids: CARNVAGGGTDTQYF. For the CDR3, the DNA is TGTGCCAGGAATGTGGCGGGGGGGGGCACAGATACGCAGTATTTT.

The chain recombines TRBV7-9 with TRBJ2-7; D is perhaps TRBD2 (6 bases). Trimming stripped 5 bases from V and 5 bases from J, with 19 bases between. In germline, CDR1 is SEHNR, CDR2 FQNEAQ (reference sequence). CDR3 size: 15 residues. The CDR3 loop reads CASSQTRQGLDEQYF. CDR3 sequence (DNA): TGTGCCAGCAGCCAGACAAGGCAGGGACTGGACGAGCAGTACTTC.

This rearrangement joins TRBV10-3 to TRBJ2-3; D is unresolved. This CDR3 has 14 residues. V dropped 0 bases and J dropped 2 bases, with 6 bases sitting between them. Germline CDR1 is ENHRY and CDR2 is SYGVKD. CDR3 coding DNA: TGTGCCATCAGTGAGTCGGCTTTCACAGATACGCAGTATTTT. This gives the protein CAISESAFTDTQYF.

The V gene is TRBV24-1, the J gene TRBJ2-2, with TRBD2 identical over 9 bases. With 5 bases clipped from V and 1 base from J, the junction kept 4 bases outside the gene matches. CDR1 is KGHDR, CDR2 SFDVKD, per germline. This CDR3 has 16 amino acids. The CDR3 sequence: CATSGGLARNTGELFF. The CDR3 bases are TGTGCCACCAGTGGCGGACTAGCGCGGAACACCGGGGAGCTGTTTTTT.

The chain joins TRBV4-2 to TRBJ2-1; 11 positions match TRBD2. CDR1 LGHNA and CDR2 YNFKEQ come from the germline V gene. Trimming at V came to 0 bases and at J to 0 bases, leaving 7 bases not matched to a gene. This CDR3 has 19 residues. The CDR3, as DNA: TGTGCCAGCAGCCAAGATGTCCTAGCGGGAGGAATCTCCTACAATGAGCAGTTCTTC. This encodes CASSQDVLAGGISYNEQFF.

The chain uses TRBV5-1 and TRBJ2-6, with D possibly TRBD1 on 6 matching bases. Looked up from germline, CDR1 is SGHRS and CDR2 is YFSETQ. The V end was cut by 0 bases, the J end by 2 bases, with 12 bases between. The CDR3 spans 17 residues. The CDR3 nucleotides read TGCGCCAGCAGCTTGGCGCCAGGGGTAACTGGGGCCAACGTCCTGACTTTC. This encodes CASSLAPGVTGANVLTF.

The chain carries TRBV24-1 and TRBJ2-1; 9 nucleotides align to TRBD1. The V segment lost 2 bases and the J segment 5 bases; nucleotides outside the gene matches: 6. Germline CDR1 is KGHDR and CDR2 is SFDVKD. The CDR3 contains 16 residues. CDR3 residues: CATSDSDRGTHNEQFF. CDR3 sequence (DNA): TGTGCCACCAGTGATTCGGACAGGGGTACGCACAATGAGCAGTTCTTC.

The rearrangement joins TRBV19 to TRBJ1-1; perhaps TRBD1 as D (5 bases). The CDR3 spans 14 residues. CDR1 and CDR2 (germline): LNHDA, SQIVND (reference sequence). Trimming cost V 6 bases and J 0 bases, with 11 bases left between them. CDR3 in amino acids: CASRSTELNTEAFF. The CDR3 DNA sequence: TGTGCCAGTAGATCGACAGAGTTGAACACTGAAGCTTTCTTT.

The gene calls are TRBV19 and TRBJ2-5, with 9 positions matching TRBD2. Germline assignment: CDR1 LNHDA and CDR2 SQIVND (reference sequence). The J segment lost 5 bases and the V segment lost 3 bases, leaving 7 bases of the junction unmatched. CDR3 size: 15 residues. The CDR3 here is CASSIIASGDETQYF. The DNA for the CDR3 is TGTGCCAGTAGTATTATCGCTAGCGGGGACGAGACCCAGTACTTC.

CDR3 loop: CSGRQGLNTEAFF. CDR3 in DNA: TGCAGCGGCCGTCAGGGATTGAACACTGAAGCTTTCTTT. The chain is built from TRBV29-1 and TRBJ1-1; the D gene is possibly TRBD1 (5 bases). V lost 7 bases and J lost 0, with 12 bases in between. This CDR3 contains 13 residues. Germline V gene data show CDR1 as SQVTM and CDR2 as ANQGSEA.

The chain uses TRBV5-1 and TRBJ2-5, with TRBD2 as a possible D gene (6 bases). Germline V gene data show CDR1 as SGHRS and CDR2 as YFSETQ. Trimming left V 0 bases short and J 3 bases short, with 9 bases between. There are 14 residues in the CDR3. The CDR3 DNA follows: TGCGCCAGCAGCTTGGGTGGAGGGGAAGAGACCCAGTACTTC. Its protein product is CASSLGGGEETQYF.

J is TRBJ2-7 and V is TRBV6-1; D is unresolved. The CDR3 has 14 residues. Germline V gene lookup returns CDR1 MNHNS and CDR2 SASEGT. Between the trimmed V and J ends, which lost 4 bases and 6 bases, there was a span of 16 bases. The CDR3 loop is CASSAASGEAEQYF. The CDR3 DNA is TGTGCCAGCAGTGCAGCCAGTGGTGAGGCCGAGCAGTACTTC.

The chain has TRBV27 and TRBJ1-1; weak D call: TRBD1 (6 bases). V was shortened by 2 bases and J by 2 bases, with 18 bases between the two germline ends. The CDR3 contains 17 residues. Germline V gene data show CDR1 as MNHEY and CDR2 as SMNVEV (reference sequence). The CDR3 here is CASSLNQGPTFNTEAFF. CDR3 in DNA: TGTGCCAGCAGTTTAAATCAGGGGCCAACGTTTAACACTGAAGCTTTCTTT.

This chain joins TRBV5-1 and TRBJ2-1, with 8 bases that match TRBD2. The CDR3 is 13 amino acids. Per the germline V gene, CDR1 is SGHRS and CDR2 is YFSETQ. After removal of 5 bases from V and 8 bases from J, the junction contained 6 bases not matched to a gene. This chain's CDR3 is CASRASGLYEQFF. The CDR3 DNA sequence: TGCGCCAGCAGGGCTAGCGGGTTATATGAGCAGTTCTTC.

This clone is judged medium-sized (0.01 to 0.1%). The rearrangement uses TRBV2 and TRBJ2-1; TRBD2 matches 8 bases. The ends lost 7 bases at V and 3 bases at J; junction bases unmatched: 11. The germline gives CDR1 SNHLY, CDR2 FYNNEI. This CDR3 spans 16 amino acids. In DNA, the CDR3 is TGTGCCAGCATGGCGTGGGCGGGAGGCCTCTACAATGAGCAGTTCTTC. Amino acids: CASMAWAGGLYNEQFF. The full variable domain, with the rest looked up from reference TRBV2 and TRBJ2-1, is EPEVTQTPSHQVTQMGQEVILRCVPISNHLYFYWYRQILGQKVEFLVSFYNNEISEKSEIFDDQFSVERPDGSNFTLKIRSTKLEDSAMYFCASMAWAGGLYNEQFFGPGTRLTVL.

This chain connects TRBV12-5 to TRBJ2-5, with TRBD2 matching 7 bases. The junction had 4 bases not matched to a gene; V was cut back by 8 bases and J by 1 base. The CDR3 totals 13 residues. Germline V lookup: CDR1 LGHNT, CDR2 FRNRAP. This chain's CDR3 is CASMGGVQETQYF. In DNA, the CDR3 is TGTGCTAGTATGGGAGGGGTCCAAGAGACCCAGTACTTC. Combining the CDR3 with reference TRBV12-5 and TRBJ2-5 gives the whole variable domain DARVTQTPRHKVTEMGQEVTMRCQPILGHNTVFWYRQTMMQGLELLAYFRNRAPLDDSGMPKDRFSAEMPDATLATLKIQPSEPRDSAVYFCASMGGVQETQYFGPGTRLLVL.